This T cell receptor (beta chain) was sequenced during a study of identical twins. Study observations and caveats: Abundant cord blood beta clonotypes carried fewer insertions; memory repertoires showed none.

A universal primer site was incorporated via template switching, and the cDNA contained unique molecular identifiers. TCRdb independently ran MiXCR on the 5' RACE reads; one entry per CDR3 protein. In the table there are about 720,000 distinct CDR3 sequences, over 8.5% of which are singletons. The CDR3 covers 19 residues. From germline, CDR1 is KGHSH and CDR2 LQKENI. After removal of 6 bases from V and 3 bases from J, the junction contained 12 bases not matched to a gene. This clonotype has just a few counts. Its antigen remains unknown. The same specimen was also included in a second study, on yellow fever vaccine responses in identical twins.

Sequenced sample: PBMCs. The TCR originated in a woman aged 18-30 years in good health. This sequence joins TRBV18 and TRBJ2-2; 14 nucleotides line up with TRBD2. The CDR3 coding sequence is TGTGCCAGCTCCCCGCTTGCCCCGGGACTAGCGGGAGACACCGGGGAGCTGTTTTTT. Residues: CASSPLAPGLAGDTGELFF.